This passage covers 25 T cell receptor beta chains from one sample sequenced in a study of blood T cell repertoires in COVID-19. Sequencing used immunoSEQ multiplex PCR; TCRdb keeps in-frame clones, though not all of them. The profile shows roughly 350,000 clones, around 91% of them singletons. Sequenced: peripheral blood. The receptors stem from a young woman who had recovered from COVID-19.

The chain couples TRBV11-2 to TRBJ1-1; D is possibly TRBD1 (6 bases). V lost 5 bases to trimming and J lost 0 bases, with 25 bases between them. Germline values: CDR1 SGHAT, CDR2 FQNNGV. This CDR3 has 19 amino acids. The chain's CDR3 is CASSPAGPDSEVMNTEAFF. The CDR3 DNA sequence: TGTGCCAGCAGCCCTGCCGGCCCGGACAGCGAAGTCATGAACACTGAAGCTTTCTTT. The variable domain in full, with the rest retrieved from reference TRBV11-2 and TRBJ1-1, is EAGVAQSPRYKIIEKRQSVAFWCNPISGHATLYWYQQILGQGPKLLIQFQNNGVVDDSQLPKDRFSAERLKGVDSTLKIQPAKLEDSAVYLCASSPAGPDSEVMNTEAFFGQGTRLTVV.

The chain recombines TRBV30 with TRBJ2-1; tentative D call: TRBD2 (5 bases). The V end was cut by 1 base, the J end by 8 bases, with 6 bases between. The germline V gene has CDR1 GTSNPN and CDR2 SVGIG (reference sequence). The CDR3 totals 11 residues. CDR3 DNA sequence: TGTGCCTGGAGTGGCGGGCATGAGCAGTTCTTC. It is translated as CAWSGGHEQFF.

In its sample, this clone was seen once. The chain uses TRBV9 and TRBJ2-2, with 8 bases lining up with TRBD1. The CDR3 contains 13 residues. Germline V lookup: CDR1 SGDLS, CDR2 YYNGEE. V trimming: 5 bases; J trimming: 6 bases; junction bases outside the gene matches: 3. The chain's CDR3 is CASRDRDPGELFF. Here the CDR3 DNA reads TGTGCCAGCAGGGACAGGGATCCCGGGGAGCTGTTTTTT.

The chain links TRBV12-3 or TRBV12-4 to TRBJ2-5; 7 bases align to TRBD1. This CDR3 spans 13 amino acids. Losses at the gene ends were 2 bases for V and 7 bases for J; bases not matched to a gene: 4. CDR3 in amino acids: CASSLRGLGTQYF. CDR3 sequence (DNA): TGTGCCAGCAGTTTAAGGGGGCTAGGGACCCAGTACTTC.

The J gene is TRBJ1-5, the V gene TRBV15; D is ambiguous. The CDR3 length is 17 residues. V was shortened by 1 base and J by 3 bases, with 16 bases between the two germline ends. Germline V gene data show CDR1 as LNHNV and CDR2 as YYDKDF (reference sequence). The CDR3 region has the DNA TGTGCCACCAGCAGAGTCCTTGACAAGTTCGTCAATCAGCCCCAGCATTTT. This gives the protein CATSRVLDKFVNQPQHF.

The gene calls are TRBV5-1 and TRBJ2-1; 14 bases map to TRBD2. V was pared by 3 bases and J by 2 bases, with 10 bases of the junction left unmatched. CDR3 length equals 19 residues. Germline V gives CDR1 SGHRS, CDR2 YFSETQ. Written as DNA, the CDR3 is TGCGCCAGCAGCTCGGGACTAGCGGGAGTCACGAGGACCTACAATGAGCAGTTCTTC. Translated: CASSSGLAGVTRTYNEQFF.

This rearrangement joins TRBV19 to TRBJ2-1, with D possibly TRBD2 on 6 matching bases. V shed 5 bases and J shed 6 bases, with 14 bases lying between them. Germline values: CDR1 LNHDA, CDR2 SQIVND (reference sequence). The CDR3 consists of 14 residues. Here the CDR3 reads CASSFGGVGNEQFF. CDR3 DNA sequence: TGTGCCAGTAGTTTCGGGGGAGTAGGCAATGAGCAGTTCTTC. The full variable domain, with the rest looked up from reference TRBV19 and TRBJ2-1, is DGGITQSPKYLFRKEGQNVTLSCEQNLNHDAMYWYRQDPGQGLRLIYYSQIVNDFQKGDIAEGYSVSREKKESFPLTVTSAQKNPTAFYLCASSFGGVGNEQFFGPGTRLTVL.

The J gene is TRBJ2-1, the V gene TRBV3-1 (or the pseudogene TRBV3-2), with D tentatively TRBD2 (6 bases). CDR3 length: 16 amino acids. V gave up 5 bases and J gave up 3 bases, with 17 bases separating them. From germline, CDR1 is LGHDT and CDR2 YNNKEL (reference sequence). The CDR3 protein is CASSSRLVAVYNEQFF. DNA of the CDR3: TGTGCCAGCAGCTCCCGACTAGTTGCGGTCTACAATGAGCAGTTCTTC.

The V call is TRBV13, the J call TRBJ2-3, with TRBD2 identical over 12 bases. Germline loops: CDR1 PRHDT, CDR2 FYEKMQ (reference sequence). V lost 2 bases and J lost 3; bases outside the gene matches: 0. The CDR3 loop spans 15 amino acids. CDR3 amino acids: CASSLTSGRTDTQYF. CDR3 sequence (DNA): TGTGCCAGCAGCTTAACTAGCGGGAGGACAGATACGCAGTATTTT.

The V gene is TRBV11-3, the J gene TRBJ2-1, with 8 nucleotides matching TRBD2. The junction had 13 bases not matched to a gene; V was cut back by 7 bases and J by 5 bases. There are 16 residues in the CDR3. From germline, CDR1 is SGHNT and CDR2 YENEEA. CDR3 protein: CASTAGPGLGDNEQFF. CDR3 nucleotides: TGTGCCAGCACCGCCGGCCCGGGACTAGGGGACAATGAGCAGTTCTTC.

The V and J genes are TRBV5-4 and TRBJ1-1; tentative D call: TRBD1 (6 bases). Trimming pared 4 bases from V and 1 base from J, leaving 14 bases between. Germline CDR1 reads SGHNT; CDR2 reads YYREEE (reference sequence). This CDR3 spans 15 amino acids. CDR3 loop: CASSKPRTENTEAFF. In DNA form, the CDR3 reads TGTGCCAGCAGCAAGCCGCGGACAGAGAACACTGAAGCTTTCTTT.

This clone appeared a single time. The chain carries TRBV6-2 or TRBV6-3 and TRBJ2-5, with 11 bases identical to TRBD1. Germline values: CDR1 MNHEY, CDR2 SVGEGT. V was clipped by 5 bases and J by 0 bases; unmatched bases: 2. The CDR3 contains 15 residues. The CDR3 DNA reads TGTGCCAGCAGTCGGGACAGGGGGTACCAAGAGACCCAGTACTTC. Its protein is CASSRDRGYQETQYF.

The chain recombines TRBV29-1 with TRBJ2-5, with a possible D match to TRBD2 (6 bases). This CDR3 has 15 residues. Per the germline V gene, CDR1 is SQVTM and CDR2 is ANQGSEA. Deletions cut 0 bases from V and 3 bases from J, with 14 bases between. The CDR3 DNA follows: TGCAGCGTTGAAGATGGGCGGGACGGTGAAGAGACCCAGTACTTC. Amino acids: CSVEDGRDGEETQYF.

The chain uses TRBV3-1 (or the pseudogene TRBV3-2) and TRBJ2-3; D perhaps matches TRBD2 (5 bases). The CDR3 is 13 amino acids. Trimming took off 11 bases at V and 2 bases at J, with 14 bases between the two ends. Germline CDR1 is LGHDT and CDR2 is YNNKEL (reference sequence). The CDR3 DNA reads as TGTGCCCTCCGGGAATACCCCACAGATACGCAGTATTTT. Encoded protein: CALREYPTDTQYF.

This clone was detected a few times. The chain combines TRBV11-2 with TRBJ2-1; 10 bases line up with TRBD2. The ends lost 5 bases at V and 9 bases at J; junction bases unmatched: 16. The CDR3 sequence is 17 residues long. Germline lookup yields CDR1 SGHAT and CDR2 FQNNGV. For the CDR3, the DNA is TGTGCCAGCAGCCCCCGGCCCGGGACTAGCGCCGACGGTGAGCAGTTCTTC. Protein sequence: CASSPRPGTSADGEQFF.

The rearrangement uses TRBV11-3 and TRBJ1-4, with D perhaps TRBD1 (5 bases). CDR1 SGHNT and CDR2 YENEEA come from the germline V gene. Trimming took 2 bases from V and 0 from J, leaving 13 bases between them. The CDR3 spans 17 residues. CDR3 protein: CASSLPRGETTNEKLFF. Here the CDR3 DNA reads TGTGCCAGCAGCTTACCTAGGGGCGAAACAACTAATGAAAAACTGTTTTTT.

The rearrangement links TRBV27 to TRBJ2-1; D is undetermined. CDR3 length: 10 amino acids. Germline values: CDR1 MNHEY, CDR2 SMNVEV (reference sequence). The V gene lost 7 bases and the J gene lost 6 bases, with 4 bases spanning the gap. CDR3 nucleotide sequence: TGTGCCAGCACAGGCAATGAGCAGTTCTTC. It translates to CASTGNEQFF.

The chain is built from TRBV7-9 and TRBJ2-1, with 7 bases that match TRBD2. V lost 6 bases to trimming and J lost 8 bases; unmatched junction nucleotides: 4. The CDR3 is 12 amino acids. Germline values: CDR1 SEHNR, CDR2 FQNEAQ (reference sequence). The CDR3 bases are TGTGCCAGCAGAAGCGGGAACGATGAGCAGTTCTTC. It encodes CASRSGNDEQFF.

The chain is built from TRBV6-5 and TRBJ1-2; possible D gene TRBD1, 5 bases. The CDR3 is 13 amino acids. Germline CDR1 and CDR2: MNHEY and SVGAGI. Trimming removed 5 bases at V and 8 bases at J, with 15 bases between. The CDR3 bases are TGTGCCAGCAGTCCCACCCCAGGGTACGGCTACACCTTC. Translation: CASSPTPGYGYTF.

This chain links TRBV7-8 with TRBJ1-5; 9 bases match TRBD1. From germline, CDR1 is SGHVS and CDR2 FQNEAQ. The ends lost 1 base at V and 7 bases at J; junction bases unmatched: 5. This CDR3 region has 15 residues. CDR3 coding DNA: TGTGCCAGCAGCTTAGAGACAGGGGGAAAACAGCCCCAGCATTTT. Translating gives CASSLETGGKQPQHF.

This chain uses TRBV5-4 with TRBJ2-3, with D unresolved. Looked up from germline, CDR1 is SGHNT and CDR2 is YYREEE (reference sequence). The CDR3 extends over 16 amino acids. The V gene lost 4 bases and the J gene lost 0 bases, with 15 bases spanning the gap. The CDR3 protein is CASSAARLSSTDTQYF. The CDR3, as DNA: TGTGCCAGCAGCGCCGCTAGATTATCTAGCACAGATACGCAGTATTTT.

The chain carries TRBV15 and TRBJ2-7, with 8 bases matching TRBD2. Trimming cost V 3 bases and J 7 bases; bases outside gene matches: 11. Germline CDR1 LNHNV, CDR2 YYDKDF (reference sequence). There are 15 residues in the CDR3. Here the CDR3 DNA reads TGTGCCACCAGCAGGTCACTAGGACTAGCTCAAGAGCAGTACGTC. Translating it yields CATSRSLGLAQEQYV.

The chain is built from TRBV18 and TRBJ1-4; D is perhaps TRBD1 (5 bases). Germline-derived CDR1 and CDR2 are KGHSH and LQKENI. The CDR3 covers 15 residues. The ends were cut back, 1 base at V and 7 bases at J, with 13 bases in the middle. The CDR3 sequence: CASSPQGGEAEKLFF. The CDR3 DNA reads TGTGCCAGCTCACCACAAGGAGGGGAGGCTGAAAAACTGTTTTTT.

J is TRBJ1-3 and V is TRBV6-6, with TRBD1 as a possible D gene (6 bases). From germline, CDR1 is MNHNY and CDR2 SVGAGI (reference sequence). V was clipped by 6 bases and J by 4 bases, with 7 bases between them. The CDR3 sequence is 12 residues long. The CDR3 protein is CASSTGGNTIYF. CDR3 bases: TGTGCCAGCAGCACAGGGGGAAACACCATATATTTT.

The chain recombines TRBV4-3 with TRBJ1-3; D is ambiguous. Trimming took 0 bases from V and 4 from J, leaving 10 bases between them. CDR1 is LGHNA and CDR2 is YSLEER in the germline V gene. This CDR3 is 15 amino acids long. The CDR3 bases are TGCGCCAGCAGCCAAGATCCGACGGGAGGAAACACCATATATTTT. Encoded protein: CASSQDPTGGNTIYF.